The clone carrying this T cell receptor beta chain was seen a few times. This entry comes from a study of Graves' ophthalmopathy and Graves' hyperthyroidism. Enrollment excluded any patients with other autoimmune diseases, uncontrolled infections, pregnancy or lactation. PBMCs were isolated by Ficoll-Paque density gradient centrifugation, using approximately 11 ml of fresh peripheral blood as the starting material. RNA served as the template for amplifying TCR beta CDR3 regions. The library came from an HTBI-primed first-round RT-PCR and a second-round multiplex PCR. TCRdb reprocessed the multiplex PCR reads with MiXCR, giving one entry per CDR3 protein. The table lists 350,000 to 400,000 distinct CDR3 sequences, roughly 15% of them singletons. In germline, CDR1 is SGHTA, CDR2 FQGNSA. The CDR3 consists of 11 residues. Trimming shortened V by 3 bases and J by 10 bases, and 10 bases separated the two germline ends.

This chain connects TRBV7-2 to TRBJ2-7; tentatively, D is TRBD1 (6 bases). The sequenced material came from peripheral blood. The receptor was isolated from a woman between 18 and 29 years old with stable Graves' hyperthyroidism. This CDR3 reads CASSLGAAQYF. The CDR3 bases are TGTGCCAGCAGCTTGGGGGCCGCACAGTACTTC.